The clone carrying this TCR beta chain came up a few times. Antigen unknown. The sample is drawn from a study of identical twins. Regarding the study as a whole: Among monozygotic twins, out-of-frame TCR alpha sharing exceeded what models predicted.

TCRdb reanalysed the 5' RACE reads using MiXCR and keeps one entry per CDR3 protein. The sample carries about 790,000 distinct CDR3 sequences, 15% to 20% recorded once. The V and J ends lost 5 bases and 7 bases respectively, with 18 bases between them. CDR1 and CDR2 (germline): MNHEY, SMNVEV (reference sequence). The CDR3 is made up of 15 amino acids. These data also featured in a second study, about T cells expressing NK-cell markers.

The sequenced material came from PBMCs. This chain uses TRBV27 with TRBJ2-1; maybe TRBD1 (5 bases). This TCR was sampled from a woman aged 18-30 years in good health. For the CDR3, the DNA is TGTGCCAGCAGTCCCACGGCAGGGTTTGTAAATGAGCAGTTCTTC. This gives the protein CASSPTAGFVNEQFF.